A single sample is the source of the 30 T cell receptor beta chains below, sequenced in a study of cytomegalovirus exposure and HLA in healthy donors. A multiplex PCR was run with 60 Vbeta primers and 13 Jbeta primers. Measured with immunoSEQ multiplex PCR; TCRdb has only the in-frame clones, and not every one. Here the sample spans 85,000 to 90,000 clones, about 76% being singletons. Sequencing used PBMCs. The receptors were gathered from a man aged 30-40 years in good health and CMV-seropositive.

The rearrangement uses TRBV11-2 and TRBJ2-2; the D gene is possibly TRBD2 (6 bases). Germline V gene data show CDR1 as SGHAT and CDR2 as FQNNGV. V lost 4 bases to trimming and J lost 4 bases, with 16 bases between them. The CDR3 sequence is 16 residues long. DNA of the CDR3: TGTGCCAGCAGCTCGCGGGGCGCAGGTTCCACCGGGGAGCTGTTTTTT. This sequence encodes CASSSRGAGSTGELFF.

The rearrangement links TRBV7-6 to TRBJ2-3; maybe TRBD1 (6 bases). Germline values: CDR1 SGHVS, CDR2 FNYEAQ. The CDR3 is 14 amino acids. The V gene lost 2 bases and the J gene lost 8 bases, with 14 bases spanning the gap. The CDR3: CASSLKGGSGTQYF. CDR3 DNA sequence: TGTGCCAGCAGCTTAAAAGGGGGTTCGGGTACGCAGTATTTT.

The chain links TRBV19 to TRBJ1-5; TRBD1 matches 7 bases. V lost 4 bases, J lost 3 bases, and 3 bases stayed unmatched. The CDR3 has 14 amino acids. Germline V gene data show CDR1 as LNHDA and CDR2 as SQIVND (reference sequence). The chain's CDR3 is CASSSGQANQPQHF. The CDR3 DNA reads as TGTGCCAGTAGTAGTGGACAGGCCAATCAGCCCCAGCATTTT.

The V gene is TRBV6-6, the J gene TRBJ1-2, with 7 bases lining up with TRBD1. The trim removed 2 bases at V and 4 bases at J, leaving 10 bases unmatched. CDR3 size: 16 residues. Per the germline V gene, CDR1 is MNHNY and CDR2 is SVGAGI (reference sequence). The CDR3 loop reads CASSYQNRGPSYGYTF. The CDR3 DNA follows: TGTGCCAGCAGTTACCAAAATAGGGGGCCTTCCTATGGCTACACCTTC.

This chain connects TRBV11-2 to TRBJ1-2, with TRBD1 identical over 10 bases. V shed 4 bases and J 6 bases; nucleotides not matched to a gene: 14. Germline lookup yields CDR1 SGHAT and CDR2 FQNNGV. The CDR3 is 17 residues long. The DNA for the CDR3 is TGTGCCAGCAGCTCCCCGAAGGAGGGACAGGGGTTCAATGGCTACACCTTC. It specifies CASSSPKEGQGFNGYTF.

The chain carries TRBV18 and TRBJ1-2; tentative D call: TRBD1 (6 bases). The CDR3 is made up of 19 amino acids. Trimming pared 2 bases from V and 4 bases from J, leaving 26 bases between. Germline CDR1 KGHSH, CDR2 LQKENI. CDR3 nucleotide sequence: TGTGCCAGCTCACCATCCGGTGGTATTTTGGCAGGGGCGACCTATGGCTACACCTTC. Protein: CASSPSGGILAGATYGYTF.

As for this clone: Sequence at one end of the junction differs from germline and may be a read error. The chain recombines TRBV18 with TRBJ2-7, with TRBD1 matching 7 bases. The CDR3 consists of 15 residues. Germline values: CDR1 KGHSH, CDR2 LQKENI. The CDR3: CASSPGSRGQTISIF. The CDR3, as DNA: TGTGCCAGCTCACCCGGATCTCGGGGACAGACGATTTCAATCTTC.

The gene calls are TRBV5-4 and TRBJ2-7, with 12 bases matching TRBD2. The CDR3 length is 15 residues. Trimming at V came to 4 bases and at J to 0 bases, leaving 2 bases not matched to a gene. Germline-derived CDR1 and CDR2 are SGHNT and YYREEE (reference sequence). The CDR3 nucleotides are TGTGCCAGCAGCCGGGGACTAGCGGGCTCCTACGAGCAGTACTTC. Translating it yields CASSRGLAGSYEQYF.

Of note for this clone: The same CDR3 also results from other DNA sequences found in this sample. J is TRBJ1-2 and V is TRBV18, with 9 positions matching TRBD1. CDR3 length equals 13 residues. The germline V gene has CDR1 KGHSH and CDR2 LQKENI. V was pared by 2 bases and J by 6 bases, with 1 base of the junction left unmatched. CDR3 DNA sequence: TGTGCCAGCTCACCATGGACAGGGGATGGCTACACCTTC. Protein product: CASSPWTGDGYTF.

There are a few counts of this clone. CDR3 amino acids: CASMPAGGAYNEQFF. The CDR3 coding sequence is TGTGCCAGCATGCCAGCGGGGGGAGCTTACAATGAGCAGTTCTTC. The chain joins TRBV6-6 to TRBJ2-1; 9 nucleotides match TRBD2. This CDR3 spans 15 amino acids. In germline, CDR1 is MNHNY, CDR2 SVGAGI (reference sequence). Trimming took 7 bases from V and 4 from J; bases not matched to a gene: 8.

The table lists this clone with a count of one. The J gene is TRBJ2-5, the V gene TRBV2, with D possibly matching TRBD2 (7 bases). V gave up 7 bases and J gave up 5 bases, with 11 bases separating them. This CDR3 has 12 amino acids. CDR1 is SNHLY, CDR2 FYNNEI, per germline. This CDR3 is CASKGGKETQYF. The CDR3 nucleotides are TGTGCCAGCAAGGGGGGGAAGGAGACCCAGTACTTC.

Only a few counts were recorded for this clone. The rearrangement links TRBV6-1 to TRBJ2-7, with 11 bases that match TRBD1. The CDR3 has 14 residues. The V and J ends lost 6 bases and 4 bases, in that order; junction bases with no gene match: 5. The V gene's germline CDR1 is MNHNS and CDR2 SASEGT. CDR3 coding DNA: TGTGCCAGCAGAGCCGGGACAGGGGGATACGAGCAGTACTTC. As protein: CASRAGTGGYEQYF.

J is TRBJ2-7 and V is TRBV11-2; 8 bases align to TRBD2. Per germline, CDR1 SGHAT and CDR2 FQNNGV. The CDR3 totals 15 residues. V lost 2 bases, J lost 2 bases, and 5 bases stayed unmatched. The CDR3: CASSLHDGGAYEQYF. The CDR3 DNA reads TGTGCCAGCAGCTTACATGACGGGGGGGCCTACGAGCAGTACTTC.

The J gene is TRBJ1-1, the V gene TRBV6-6; perhaps TRBD1 as D (6 bases). CDR1 is MNHNY and CDR2 is SVGAGI in the germline V gene (reference sequence). This CDR3 comprises 13 residues. With 8 bases removed from V and 3 bases from J, the gap between germline ends came to 13 bases. CDR3 DNA: TGTGCCAGCCTTGGGGGCAGGGACACTGAAGCTTTCTTT. This codes for CASLGGRDTEAFF.

The V and J genes are TRBV7-9 and TRBJ1-1; D is perhaps TRBD1 (6 bases). The CDR3 has 12 amino acids. Per germline, CDR1 SEHNR and CDR2 FQNEAQ (reference sequence). V was shortened by 7 bases and J by 11 bases, with 17 bases between the two germline ends. CDR3 sequence: CASTGIRGRAFF. The DNA of the CDR3 is TGTGCCAGCACCGGGATCAGGGGTAGGGCTTTCTTT. Together with reference TRBV7-9 and TRBJ1-1, the CDR3 gives the full variable domain: DTGVSQNPRHKITKRGQNVTFRCDPISEHNRLYWYRQTLGQGPEFLTYFQNEAQLEKSRLLSDRFSAERPKGSFSTLEIQRTEQGDSAMYLCASTGIRGRAFFGQGTRLTVV.

The count of this clone is one. The chain links TRBV9 to TRBJ2-1, with 9 bases fitting TRBD1. The germline V gene encodes CDR1 SGDLS and CDR2 YYNGEE. Trimming removed 4 bases from V and 5 bases from J; junction bases left unmatched: 10. The CDR3 length is 16 residues. CDR3 nucleotide sequence: TGTGCCAGCAGCCAGACCGGGACAGGGATCCACAATGAGCAGTTCTTC. Residues: CASSQTGTGIHNEQFF.

The chain links TRBV7-9 to TRBJ2-7, with TRBD1 identical over 7 bases. The V and J ends lost 5 bases and 2 bases, in that order; junction bases with no gene match: 9. Germline CDR1 SEHNR, CDR2 FQNEAQ (reference sequence). This CDR3 region has 15 residues. The CDR3: CASSTLTGSTYEQYF. The DNA for the CDR3 is TGTGCCAGCAGCACCCTGACAGGGAGTACCTACGAGCAGTACTTC.

The rearrangement links TRBV19 to TRBJ2-3; no definite D call. Deletions cut 6 bases from V and 3 bases from J, with 10 bases between. This CDR3 is 13 amino acids long. Germline-derived CDR1 and CDR2 are LNHDA and SQIVND (reference sequence). CDR3 loop: CASRTRLTDTQYF. In DNA, the CDR3 is TGTGCCAGTAGGACGAGGCTTACAGATACGCAGTATTTT.

The chain recombines TRBV15 with TRBJ2-1; 7 nucleotides match TRBD2. This CDR3 comprises 17 residues. Germline V gene lookup returns CDR1 LNHNV and CDR2 YYDKDF (reference sequence). The trim removed 0 bases at V and 7 bases at J, leaving 12 bases unmatched. The CDR3 sequence is CATSREAAGRAFNEQFF. The CDR3 region has the DNA TGTGCCACCAGCAGAGAGGCAGCGGGGAGGGCATTTAATGAGCAGTTCTTC.

The chain couples TRBV19 to TRBJ2-3; D unclear. The CDR3 runs 13 residues. The germline CDR1 and CDR2 sequences are LNHDA and SQIVND (reference sequence). V lost 9 bases, J lost 0 bases, and 10 bases lay in between. Here the CDR3 DNA reads TGTGCCAGCGCAACGCAGAGCACAGATACGCAGTATTTT. Protein product: CASATQSTDTQYF.

The chain combines TRBV10-3 with TRBJ2-2; D possibly corresponds to TRBD2 (6 bases). The germline V gene encodes CDR1 ENHRY and CDR2 SYGVKD. The CDR3 runs to 16 residues. The V end was cut by 0 bases, the J end by 0 bases, with 8 bases between. CDR3 loop: CAISESRTTNTGELFF. CDR3 nucleotides: TGTGCCATCAGTGAGTCTAGGACTACGAACACCGGGGAGCTGTTTTTT.

This chain connects TRBV27 to TRBJ2-3; no reliable D call. The germline V gene encodes CDR1 MNHEY and CDR2 SMNVEV (reference sequence). The V end lost 0 bases, the J end lost 1 base, and 8 bases lay between the germline ends. This CDR3 contains 15 residues. The CDR3 DNA is TGTGCCAGCAGTTTATCGGGCCAGGGCACAGATACGCAGTATTTT. Residues: CASSLSGQGTDTQYF.

The rearrangement links TRBV6-5 to TRBJ2-2; 8 bases match TRBD1. The V and J ends lost 6 bases and 6 bases, in that order; junction bases with no gene match: 6. The CDR3 runs to 14 residues. Looked up from germline, CDR1 is MNHEY and CDR2 is SVGAGI. The CDR3 coding sequence is TGTGCCAGCAGACTCCTACAGGGGGCCGGGGAGCTGTTTTTT. Translated: CASRLLQGAGELFF.

J is TRBJ1-2 and V is TRBV6-1; D ambiguous. The V gene's germline CDR1 is MNHNS and CDR2 SASEGT. This CDR3 region has 11 residues. Trimming took 5 bases from V and 8 from J, leaving 9 bases between them. The CDR3 DNA is TGTGCCAGCAGTCACCATCGGGGCTACACCTTC. It is translated as CASSHHRGYTF.

The chain couples TRBV6-5 to TRBJ1-2; 8 positions match TRBD1. Trimming removed 10 bases from V and 6 bases from J; junction bases left unmatched: 16. In germline, CDR1 is MNHEY, CDR2 SVGAGI. The CDR3 is made up of 15 amino acids. Here the CDR3 DNA reads TGTGCCACCCCGGAGAGGACAGGGTCAATCCATGGCTACACCTTC. Its translation: CATPERTGSIHGYTF.

The V call is TRBV18, the J call TRBJ2-5; D possibly corresponds to TRBD2 (6 bases). This CDR3 region has 15 residues. V was shortened by 3 bases and J by 4 bases, with 15 bases between the two germline ends. The germline CDR1 and CDR2 sequences are KGHSH and LQKENI. The chain's CDR3 is CASSPQVGGRETQYF. DNA of the CDR3: TGTGCCAGCTCACCCCAAGTCGGGGGACGAGAGACCCAGTACTTC.

The V gene is TRBV4-1, the J gene TRBJ2-5, with 8 bases that match TRBD2. The CDR3 runs to 16 residues. In germline, CDR1 is MGHRA, CDR2 YSYEKL. V shed 3 bases, J shed 5 bases, and the junction held 11 bases outside the gene matches. The CDR3 sequence is CASSQVGTRVYETQYF. The CDR3 DNA reads TGCGCCAGCAGCCAGGTCGGGACTAGAGTGTACGAGACCCAGTACTTC.

The V gene is TRBV5-1, the J gene TRBJ1-4; D not certain. CDR3 length equals 14 residues. V lost 6 bases to trimming and J lost 5 bases, with 14 bases between them. Germline-derived CDR1 and CDR2 are SGHRS and YFSETQ. CDR3 amino acids: CASTPSAGNEKLFF. The DNA of the CDR3 is TGCGCCAGCACCCCTTCGGCGGGCAATGAAAAACTGTTTTTT.

The J gene is TRBJ2-1, the V gene TRBV6-1; TRBD1 matches at 8 bases. Trimming at V came to 4 bases and at J to 4 bases, leaving 6 bases not matched to a gene. Germline V gives CDR1 MNHNS, CDR2 SASEGT. The CDR3 runs to 15 residues. CDR3 residues: CASSARTGYYNEQFF. The CDR3 DNA reads TGTGCCAGCAGTGCGCGGACAGGGTATTACAATGAGCAGTTCTTC.

The chain joins TRBV2 to TRBJ2-5; D gene ambiguous. The ends were cut back, 6 bases at V and 1 base at J, with 6 bases in the middle. The germline gives CDR1 SNHLY, CDR2 FYNNEI. The CDR3 loop spans 12 amino acids. CDR3 sequence (DNA): TGTGCCAGCAGGGCCTTCCAAGAGACCCAGTACTTC. The encoded protein is CASRAFQETQYF.